The 10 T cell receptor beta chains below all came from one sample that was sequenced in a study of OX40 agonist ivuxolimab in advanced cancers. Preparation of the library involved the immunoSEQ multiplex PCR assay. In its TCRdb copy, this immuneACCESS table keeps in-frame sequences only and misses some clones. Where compared with another copy, unresolved V genes explain less than half of these, and the others have no known cause. This sample lists around 49,000 clones; 75% to 80% were detected once. Roughly 7.3% of the sample goes to the ten largest clones. The sequencing here drew on CD4+ or CD8+ T cells sorted from blood, taken in a trial of the OX40 agonist ivuxolimab. Every receptor here comes from an adult with an advanced solid tumor such as melanoma, head and neck, liver or kidney cancer.

The gene calls are TRBV7-2 and TRBJ2-1, with TRBD2 identical over 9 bases. The ends lost 1 base at V and 7 bases at J; junction bases unmatched: 2. The CDR3 loop spans 14 amino acids. The germline gives CDR1 SGHTA, CDR2 FQGNSA. The CDR3 sequence: CASSLGGRGNEQFF. In DNA, the CDR3 is TGTGCCAGCAGCTTAGGCGGGAGGGGAAATGAGCAGTTCTTC. Drawing the rest from reference TRBV7-2 and TRBJ2-1, the complete variable domain is GAGVSQSPSNKVTEKGKDVELRCDPISGHTALYWYRQSLGQGLEFLIYFQGNSAPDKSGLPSDRFSAERTGGSVSTLTIQRTQQEDSAVYLCASSLGGRGNEQFFGPGTRLTVL.

The V gene is TRBV19, the J gene TRBJ1-3, with unresolved D. The germline CDR1 and CDR2 sequences are LNHDA and SQIVND (reference sequence). V was cut by 2 bases and J by 0 bases, with 11 bases left in between. The CDR3 sequence is 16 residues long. In nucleotides, the CDR3 is TGTGCCAGTAGTATATCCGTTCTGCTCTCTGGAAACACCATATATTTT. This sequence encodes CASSISVLLSGNTIYF.

The genes are TRBV4-3 and TRBJ1-2; D call uncertain. V was pared by 4 bases and J by 2 bases, with 17 bases between. This CDR3 is 16 amino acids long. Germline CDR1 and CDR2: LGHNA and YSLEER. CDR3 sequence: CASSRAGLEGNYGYTF. DNA for the CDR3: TGCGCCAGCAGCCGAGCGGGCCTCGAGGGAAACTATGGCTACACCTTC.

The chain is built from TRBV4-1 and TRBJ1-1; weak D call: TRBD1 (6 bases). Trimming took 1 base from V and 3 from J, leaving 12 bases between them. The CDR3 covers 15 residues. Germline V gene lookup returns CDR1 MGHRA and CDR2 YSYEKL. CDR3 region: CASSQGWTAHTEAFF. Written as DNA, the CDR3 is TGCGCCAGCAGCCAAGGTTGGACAGCACACACTGAAGCTTTCTTT.

The chain links TRBV28 to TRBJ2-1, with D unresolved. Germline V CDR1 and CDR2: MDHEN, SYDVKM. V shed 3 bases and J shed 6 bases, with 9 bases lying between them. CDR3 length: 13 residues. The DNA of the CDR3 is TGTGCCAGCAGTTTTTCCAGCGCCAATGAGCAGTTCTTC. This translates into CASSFSSANEQFF.

The chain combines TRBV5-1 with TRBJ1-1, with a possible D match to TRBD1 (5 bases). This CDR3 region has 15 residues. The V gene lost 0 bases and the J gene lost 5 bases, with 14 bases spanning the gap. The germline V gene encodes CDR1 SGHRS and CDR2 YFSETQ. CDR3 in DNA: TGCGCCAGCAGCTTGGACTTGGCAGGGAGGACTGAAGCTTTCTTT. This translates into CASSLDLAGRTEAFF.

Notes on this clone: Since no conserved phenylalanine or tryptophan closes the CDR3, a read error is the likely cause. It is unclear where the CDR3 begins or ends on the DNA, so no DNA is shown, and the CDR3 is as TCRdb lists it. The chain joins TRBV15 to TRBJ1-2. A total of 15 residues make up the CDR3, ends included. Germline V lookup: CDR1 LNHNV, CDR2 YYDKDF (reference sequence). This chain's CDR3 is CATSFRGRCGKTYGY.

The chain recombines TRBV7-9 with TRBJ2-1; D possibly uses TRBD1 or TRBD2 (6 bases each). The V gene lost 3 bases and the J gene lost 0 bases, with 18 bases spanning the gap. This CDR3 is built from 18 residues. Germline assignment: CDR1 SEHNR and CDR2 FQNEAQ (reference sequence). The CDR3 loop reads CASSLGASDLSSYNEQFF. In DNA, the CDR3 is TGTGCCAGCAGCTTGGGGGCTAGCGACCTAAGCTCCTACAATGAGCAGTTCTTC.

V gene TRBV2 combines with J gene TRBJ2-1, with 9 bases fitting TRBD2. This CDR3 is 14 amino acids long. Germline CDR1 SNHLY, CDR2 FYNNEI. The junction had 6 bases not matched to a gene; V was cut back by 5 bases and J by 7 bases. CDR3 region: CASSRAGGLNEQFF. CDR3 sequence (DNA): TGTGCCAGCAGTCGTGCGGGAGGGTTGAATGAGCAGTTCTTC.

The chain carries TRBV12-2 and TRBJ2-3; whether TRBD2, the table's D call, matches the DNA was not checked. TRBV12-2 is noted as a pseudogene. CDR3 length: 14 amino acids. CDR3 sequence: CASRPATSTDTQYF. CDR3 in DNA: TGTGCAAGTCGCCCTGCGACTAGCACAGATACGCAGTATTTT.